This TCR beta chain was recovered during a study of shared clonotypes between healthy human individuals. Findings of the study overall: Non-shared clonotypes displayed generation probabilities falling below those of clonotypes present in all four donors. The donor pool, a small one, limited the genetic and exposure-history diversity represented.

Positively selected for CCR7, the CD45RO-negative cells used as naive CD8 cells excluded terminally differentiated effector memory CD45RA+ cells. In replicate PCRs of sorted subsets, roughly 190 ng DNA, about 30,000 T cell genomes, was used. Only in-frame clones appear in the TCRdb table, and some are missing; sequencing was by immunoSEQ multiplex PCR. This table holds roughly 2,000,000 clones, approximately 94% found once. Germline loops: CDR1 LGHNA, CDR2 YSLEER. Deletions cut 0 bases from V and 0 bases from J, with 9 bases between. The CDR3 sequence is 15 residues long. Remarks on this clone: Its specificity is not known.

This TCR was recovered from a man younger than 35 in good health. The rearrangement links TRBV4-3 to TRBJ2-7; D gene ambiguous. Sequencing used naive CD8+ T cells sorted from blood. In DNA, the CDR3 is TGCGCCAGCAGCCAAGATTTAGCTAGCTCCTACGAGCAGTACTTC. Residues: CASSQDLASSYEQYF.